This TCR beta chain was recorded in a study of T cell repertoires in cytomegalovirus infection. The wider study: The public TCR beta signatures pointed to both CMV infection and matching HLA type.

With respect to this clonotype: Its antigen is unknown.

Study-wide points: HLA-C-restricted CMV-specific TCR beta clonotypes were dominant in the ex vivo response.

TCRdb called the reads again in MiXCR, with one record for every CDR3 protein. Counted here are some 800,000 distinct CDR3 sequences, 25% to 35% occurring once; the ten biggest clones make up over 10%. The sequencing here drew on cultured CD8+ T cells from PBMCs, taken from culture after CMV antigen stimulation. The TCR comes from a human donor in good health (CMV status not recorded). Some clones in this sample may be carry-over from other donors' samples.

In nucleotides, the CDR3 is TGTGCCAGCAGTCGTATAGCTTTGACCGAGACCCAGTACTTC. Its protein product is CASSRIALTETQYF. V and J are TRBV6-2 or TRBV6-3 and TRBJ2-5, with no clear D. The CDR3 contains 14 residues. Per germline, CDR1 MNHEY and CDR2 SVGEGT. The germline V and J ends were trimmed by 5 bases and 5 bases, with 15 bases remaining between them.